The clone carrying this TCR beta chain was counted only a few times. TCRdb's copy holds only in-frame clones and misses some; the assay was immunoSEQ multiplex PCR. The profile shows approximately 200,000 clones, more than 85% of them singletons. The sample comes from a study of T cell responses to AZD1222 COVID-19 vaccine. V shed 7 bases and J shed 1 base, with 14 bases lying between them. Per germline, CDR1 MNHEY and CDR2 SMNVEV (reference sequence). CDR3 length equals 15 residues. The sample in question was peripheral blood, obtained 28 days after the second AZD1222 dose. The rearrangement links TRBV27 to TRBJ1-5; the D is unclear. The receptor was isolated from an adult who received the AZD1222 COVID-19 vaccine. DNA for the CDR3: TGTGCCAGCAAGGGCGGACCCTTAAGCAATCAGCCCCAGCATTTT. Its translation: CASKGGPLSNQPQHF.